Listed below are T cell receptor beta chains from one sample, sequenced in a study of identical twins. Each CDR3 protein gets one entry after TCRdb re-called the 5' RACE reads with MiXCR. The table records about 1.7 million distinct CDR3 sequences, less than 35% of them present only once. Source material: cord blood. The receptor source for this set is a newborn girl in good health. The CDR3 runs from the conserved cysteine through the conserved F or W. Each record gives: J gene, clone size, D gene, V gene, CDR3 DNA, CDR3 protein. A D gene is named only where the DNA matches it firmly. A clone size is listed for some rows: how often the clone was seen (once, few, many), or a class if it is expanded.

J: TRBJ1-1
size: few
D: NA
V: TRBV20-1
DNA: TGCAGTGCTAAAAGAGGGAAGAACACTGAAGCTTTCTTT
CDR3: CSAKRGKNTEAFF

J: TRBJ2-3
size: few
D: NA
V: TRBV7-9
DNA: TGTGCCACGACGGAGAACACAGATACGCAGTATTTT
CDR3: CATTENTDTQYF

J: TRBJ2-1
size: few
D: NA
V: TRBV21-1
DNA: TGTGCCAGCAGCAAACCGAAGGACAATGAGCAGTTCTTC
CDR3: CASSKPKDNEQFF

J: TRBJ2-1
size: few
D: NA
V: TRBV4-1
DNA: TGCGCCAGCAGCCAAGTGGCAGGGACGGGCAATGAGCAGTTCTTC
CDR3: CASSQVAGTGNEQFF

J: TRBJ1-2
size: NA
D: TRBD1
V: TRBV10-3
DNA: TGTGCCATCAGTGTGACAGGGGGCGCCTATGGCTACACCTTC
CDR3: CAISVTGGAYGYTF

J: TRBJ2-4
size: NA
D: NA
V: TRBV7-9
DNA: TGTGCCAGCAGCTTAGCGCCAAATGGGCTCCGCGGCGCTAACATTCAGTACTTC
CDR3: CASSLAPNGLRGANIQYF

J: TRBJ1-1
size: NA
D: NA
V: TRBV25-1
DNA: TGTGCCAGCAGTGTATGGGATGAAGCTTTCTTT
CDR3: CASSVWDEAFF

J: TRBJ2-2
size: NA
D: NA
V: TRBV7-2
DNA: TGTGCCAGCAGCGTCCGGACAGAGCTGTTTTTT
CDR3: CASSVRTELFF

J: TRBJ2-1
size: few
D: TRBD2
V: TRBV28
DNA: TGTGCCAGCAGGGGACTAGCGGGAGTCCATGAGCAGTTCTTC
CDR3: CASRGLAGVHEQFF

J: TRBJ1-6
size: NA
D: NA
V: TRBV29-1
DNA: TGCAGCGTTACGCAGGACAGAACCCTCCACTTT
CDR3: CSVTQDRTLHF

J: TRBJ2-7
size: NA
D: TRBD1
V: TRBV3-1
DNA: TGTGCCAGCAGCCAAGAAACAGGGGGTGCGGTGCAGTACTTC
CDR3: CASSQETGGAVQYF

J: TRBJ2-1
size: few
D: NA
V: TRBV24-1
DNA: TGTGCCACAGCCGACGGATACAATGAGCAGTTCTTC
CDR3: CATADGYNEQFF

J: TRBJ2-1
size: NA
D: TRBD2
V: TRBV4-1
DNA: TGCGCCAGCGGCCAAGCGGGACTAGCGGGGGCAAGCTACAATGAGCAGTTCTTC
CDR3: CASGQAGLAGASYNEQFF

J: TRBJ2-7
size: NA
D: NA
V: TRBV29-1
DNA: TGCAGCGCTCAAGGATGGGTTCCCTACGAGCAGTACTTC
CDR3: CSAQGWVPYEQYF

J: TRBJ2-7
size: few
D: TRBD2
V: TRBV7-6
DNA: TGCGCCAGCAGCCTCCAACTAGCGGGGACCTACGAGCAGTACTTC
CDR3: CASSLQLAGTYEQYF

J: TRBJ2-3
size: many
D: NA
V: TRBV5-1
DNA: TGCGCCAGCAGCCAACTGGGTAGTGCCACAGATACGCAGTATTTT
CDR3: CASSQLGSATDTQYF

J: TRBJ1-3
size: NA
D: NA
V: TRBV6-5
DNA: TGTGCCAGCAGTTACCTCATAGCCTCTGGAAACACCATATATTTT
CDR3: CASSYLIASGNTIYF

J: TRBJ1-5
size: NA
D: NA
V: TRBV20-1
DNA: TGCAGTGCTAGTCAAAACAAGAGAAATCAGCCCCAGCATTTT
CDR3: CSASQNKRNQPQHF

J: TRBJ1-2
size: NA
D: TRBD1
V: TRBV28
DNA: TGTGCCAGCAGCCGCCCCCACAGGGGGCTAGGCTACACCTTC
CDR3: CASSRPHRGLGYTF

J: TRBJ2-7
size: NA
D: NA
V: TRBV28
DNA: TGTGCCAGCAATTCGGACCCCTACGAGCAGTACTTC
CDR3: CASNSDPYEQYF

J: TRBJ2-1
size: NA
D: TRBD2
V: TRBV10-1
DNA: TGCGCCAGCAGTGAGGTTGGACTAGCGGATAATGAGCAGTTCTTC
CDR3: CASSEVGLADNEQFF

J: TRBJ1-2
size: few
D: TRBD1
V: TRBV18
DNA: TGTGCCAGCTCACCTCGGACAGGATCCGCTAACTATGGCTACACCTTC
CDR3: CASSPRTGSANYGYTF

J: TRBJ2-1
size: few
D: TRBD2
V: TRBV11-2
DNA: TGTGCCAGCAGCTTCCCGGGACTAGCGGGTTACAATGAGCAGTTCTTC
CDR3: CASSFPGLAGYNEQFF

J: TRBJ2-2
size: NA
D: NA
V: TRBV20-1
DNA: TGCAGTGCTAGAGTGGGGGGAGCTATAAACACCGGGGAGCTGTTTTTT
CDR3: CSARVGGAINTGELFF

J: TRBJ1-1
size: few
D: NA
V: TRBV20-1
DNA: TGCAGTGCTAGAGATGGGGGGTGGTCCACTGAAGCTTTCTTT
CDR3: CSARDGGWSTEAFF

J: TRBJ2-3
size: NA
D: NA
V: TRBV11-2
DNA: TGTGCCAGCAGCTCGGGTGGGCAGGAGGAACTCACAGATACGCAGTATTTT
CDR3: CASSSGGQEELTDTQYF

J: TRBJ2-2
size: NA
D: NA
V: TRBV2
DNA: TGTGCCAGCAGTGATCTAGGCCTTTGGACCGGGGAGCTGTTTTTT
CDR3: CASSDLGLWTGELFF

J: TRBJ2-4
size: NA
D: NA
V: TRBV12-3/TRBV12-4
DNA: TGTGCCAGCAGTCCCCCCGGGGGAATGCAGTACTTC
CDR3: CASSPPGGMQYF

J: TRBJ2-1
size: NA
D: TRBD2
V: TRBV7-9
DNA: TGTGCCAGCAGCTTAAGACTAGCGGGAGGGGTCAATGAGCAGTTCTTC
CDR3: CASSLRLAGGVNEQFF

J: TRBJ2-1
size: few
D: NA
V: TRBV7-9
DNA: TGTGCCAGCAGCACCTATTCTAGGGCCAATGAGCAGTTCTTC
CDR3: CASSTYSRANEQFF

J: TRBJ2-1
size: NA
D: TRBD1
V: TRBV2
DNA: TGTGCCAGCAGTACTACAGGGGGCGAGGAGTTCTTC
CDR3: CASSTTGGEEFF

J: TRBJ2-5
size: NA
D: TRBD2
V: TRBV7-8
DNA: TGTGCCAGCAGCTTAGGGGCGGGACTAGCAGACAATGAGCAGTACTTC
CDR3: CASSLGAGLADNEQYF

J: TRBJ2-5
size: few
D: TRBD2
V: TRBV3-1
DNA: TGTGCCAGCAGACGACTAGCGGGGGGATTTGTAGAGACCCAGTACTTC
CDR3: CASRRLAGGFVETQYF

J: TRBJ2-3
size: many
D: NA
V: TRBV5-1
DNA: TGTGCCAGCAGCTTAGGTCTGACTAGCACAGATACGCAGTATTTT
CDR3: CASSLGLTSTDTQYF

J: TRBJ2-3
size: NA
D: TRBD2
V: TRBV7-2
DNA: TGTGCCAGCAGCTTGGGACTAGCGGGGGGTTTAAGGGATACGCAGTATTTT
CDR3: CASSLGLAGGLRDTQYF

J: TRBJ1-2
size: NA
D: TRBD1
V: TRBV3-1
DNA: TGTGCCAGCAGCCAAATGGGACAGCAAATTGGCTACACCTTC
CDR3: CASSQMGQQIGYTF

J: TRBJ2-7
size: few
D: NA
V: TRBV12-3/TRBV12-4
DNA: TGTGCCAGCAGTTGGAGAGTAGGAGAGCAGTACTTC
CDR3: CASSWRVGEQYF

J: TRBJ2-6
size: few
D: NA
V: TRBV4-1
DNA: TGCGCCAGCAGCCAAGATCCCTCTACAGGGAGCTCTGGGGCCAACGTCCTGACTTTC
CDR3: CASSQDPSTGSSGANVLTF

J: TRBJ2-5
size: NA
D: NA
V: TRBV5-1
DNA: TGCGCCAGCAGCTTGGTGTCAGACCAAGAGACCCAGTACTTC
CDR3: CASSLVSDQETQYF

J: TRBJ2-2
size: NA
D: NA
V: TRBV13
DNA: TGTGCCAGCAGCCTAGGACCCCCGGGGGAGCTGTTTTTT
CDR3: CASSLGPPGELFF

J: TRBJ1-6
size: NA
D: TRBD1
V: TRBV20-1
DNA: TGCAGTGCTAAACAGGGGGCTCGGAATTCACCCCTCCACTTT
CDR3: CSAKQGARNSPLHF

J: TRBJ1-1
size: NA
D: TRBD1
V: TRBV20-1
DNA: TGCAGTGCTAGAGTTGGCGACAGGGAGGGTCCCATGGGCACTGAAGCTTTCTTT
CDR3: CSARVGDREGPMGTEAFF

J: TRBJ2-3
size: NA
D: TRBD1
V: TRBV10-3
DNA: TGTGCCATCAGTGAAACAGGGGCAGATACGCAGTATTTT
CDR3: CAISETGADTQYF

J: TRBJ2-4
size: NA
D: NA
V: TRBV28
DNA: TGTGCCAGCGGTTTGAGGGGTTCCCGAAAAAACATTCAGTACTTC
CDR3: CASGLRGSRKNIQYF

J: TRBJ2-3
size: NA
D: NA
V: TRBV20-1
DNA: TGCAGTGTTCTTCTCAGGGGCCCCACAGATACGCAGTATTTT
CDR3: CSVLLRGPTDTQYF

J: TRBJ2-7
size: many
D: NA
V: TRBV10-1
DNA: TGCGCCAGCAGTGATTTCCCCGGCGAGCAGTACTTC
CDR3: CASSDFPGEQYF

J: TRBJ2-7
size: NA
D: NA
V: TRBV12-3/TRBV12-4
DNA: TGTGCCAGCCGGCCCCCTTTAGCTTTAAGCTCCTACAATGAGCAGTACTTC
CDR3: CASRPPLALSSYNEQYF

J: TRBJ2-5
size: NA
D: NA
V: TRBV12-3/TRBV12-4
DNA: TGTGCCAGCAGTTTAGCGAGGTGGACGGGGGAAGAGACCCAGTACTTC
CDR3: CASSLARWTGEETQYF

J: TRBJ2-3
size: many
D: NA
V: TRBV20-1
DNA: TGCAGTGCTAGAGCGACGGGAGATACGCAGTATTTT
CDR3: CSARATGDTQYF

J: TRBJ1-2
size: NA
D: NA
V: TRBV5-6
DNA: TGTGCCAGCAGCTTGGGGCCCGGGGTCGGGGACTATGGCTACACCTTC
CDR3: CASSLGPGVGDYGYTF

J: TRBJ2-3
size: few
D: NA
V: TRBV12-3/TRBV12-4
DNA: TGTGCCAGCAGTCTCGGGACTCCCTATGGAGATACGCAGTATTTT
CDR3: CASSLGTPYGDTQYF

J: TRBJ2-1
size: NA
D: NA
V: TRBV28
DNA: TGTGCCAGCAGTTTTCTGGGGGGTGGTAATGAGCAGTTCTTC
CDR3: CASSFLGGGNEQFF

J: TRBJ2-5
size: few
D: NA
V: TRBV12-3/TRBV12-4
DNA: TGTGCCAGCAGCTTGAGGGGTTTGGAGGAGACCCAGTACTTC
CDR3: CASSLRGLEETQYF

J: TRBJ2-7
size: NA
D: NA
V: TRBV7-2
DNA: TGTGCCAGCAGCATAGCGGTCTCCTACGAGCAGTACTTC
CDR3: CASSIAVSYEQYF

J: TRBJ2-7
size: NA
D: TRBD2
V: TRBV10-3
DNA: TGTGCCATCAGTCCTTGGGGGGGGACCTCGCAACCCCAATCCTACGAGCAGTACTTC
CDR3: CAISPWGGTSQPQSYEQYF

J: TRBJ2-5
size: few
D: NA
V: TRBV25-1
DNA: TGTGCCAGCAGGGGGATGGCACACCAAGAGACCCAGTACTTC
CDR3: CASRGMAHQETQYF